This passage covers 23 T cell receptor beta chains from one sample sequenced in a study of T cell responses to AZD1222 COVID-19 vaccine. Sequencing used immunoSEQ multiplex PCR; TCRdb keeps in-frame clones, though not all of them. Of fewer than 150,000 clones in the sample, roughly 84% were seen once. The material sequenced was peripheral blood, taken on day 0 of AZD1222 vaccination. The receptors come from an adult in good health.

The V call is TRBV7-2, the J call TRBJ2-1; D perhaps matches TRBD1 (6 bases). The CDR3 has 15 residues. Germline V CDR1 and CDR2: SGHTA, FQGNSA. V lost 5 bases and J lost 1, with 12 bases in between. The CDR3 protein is CASSLQGSSYNEQFF. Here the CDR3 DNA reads TGTGCCAGCAGCCTACAGGGTTCTTCCTACAATGAGCAGTTCTTC.

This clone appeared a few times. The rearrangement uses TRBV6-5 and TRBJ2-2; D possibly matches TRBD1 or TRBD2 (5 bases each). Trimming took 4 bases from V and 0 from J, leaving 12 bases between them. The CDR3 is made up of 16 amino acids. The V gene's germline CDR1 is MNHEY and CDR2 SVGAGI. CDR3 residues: CASSSWDVTNTGELFF. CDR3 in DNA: TGTGCCAGCAGTTCATGGGACGTAACGAACACCGGGGAGCTGTTTTTT.

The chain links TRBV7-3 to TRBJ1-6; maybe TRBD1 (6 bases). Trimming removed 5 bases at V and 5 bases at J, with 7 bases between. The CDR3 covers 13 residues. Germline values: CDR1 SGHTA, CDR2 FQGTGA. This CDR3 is CASSRQDNSPLHF. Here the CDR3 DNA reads TGTGCCAGCAGCCGACAGGATAATTCACCCCTCCACTTT.

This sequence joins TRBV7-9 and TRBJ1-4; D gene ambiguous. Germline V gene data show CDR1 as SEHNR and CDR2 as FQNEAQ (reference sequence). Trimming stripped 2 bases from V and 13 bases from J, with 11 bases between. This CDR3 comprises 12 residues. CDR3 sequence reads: CASSLFRGRLFF. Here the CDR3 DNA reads TGTGCCAGCAGCTTATTCCGGGGAAGACTGTTTTTT.

CDR3 amino acids: CASSRTGAGEEAFF. DNA for the CDR3: TGTGCCAGCTCAAGGACCGGAGCTGGGGAGGAAGCTTTCTTT. The rearrangement joins TRBV18 to TRBJ1-1; D is uncertain. The germline V gene has CDR1 KGHSH and CDR2 LQKENI. The germline V and J ends were trimmed by 5 bases and 8 bases, with 18 bases remaining between them. The CDR3 runs to 14 residues.

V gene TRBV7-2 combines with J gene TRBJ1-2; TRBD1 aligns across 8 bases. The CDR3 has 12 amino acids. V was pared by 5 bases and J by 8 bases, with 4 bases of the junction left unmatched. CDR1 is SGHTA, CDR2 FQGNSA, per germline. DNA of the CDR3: TGTGCCAGCAGCCTCGGACAGGGCGGCTACACCTTC. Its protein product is CASSLGQGGYTF.

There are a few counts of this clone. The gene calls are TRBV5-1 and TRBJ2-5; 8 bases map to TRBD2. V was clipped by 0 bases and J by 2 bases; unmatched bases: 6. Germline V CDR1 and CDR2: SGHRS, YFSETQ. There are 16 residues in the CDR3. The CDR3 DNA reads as TGCGCCAGCAGCTTGGCCGCTAGCGGGCGACAAGAGACCCAGTACTTC. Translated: CASSLAASGRQETQYF.

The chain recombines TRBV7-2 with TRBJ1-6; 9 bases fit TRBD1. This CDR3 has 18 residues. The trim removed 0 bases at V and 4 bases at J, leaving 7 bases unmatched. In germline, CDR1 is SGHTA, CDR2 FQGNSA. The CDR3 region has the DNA TGTGCCAGCAGCTTAGCGCGCGTGGGACAGGGTTATAATTCACCCCTCCACTTT. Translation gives CASSLARVGQGYNSPLHF. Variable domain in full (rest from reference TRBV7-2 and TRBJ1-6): GAGVSQSPSNKVTEKGKDVELRCDPISGHTALYWYRQSLGQGLEFLIYFQGNSAPDKSGLPSDRFSAERTGGSVSTLTIQRTQQEDSAVYLCASSLARVGQGYNSPLHFGNGTRLTVT.

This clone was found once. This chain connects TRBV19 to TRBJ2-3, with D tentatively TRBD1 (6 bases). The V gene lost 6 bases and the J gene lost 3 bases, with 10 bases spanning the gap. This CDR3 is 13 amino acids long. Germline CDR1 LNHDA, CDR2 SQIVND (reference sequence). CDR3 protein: CASSLDRTDTQYF. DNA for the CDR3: TGTGCCAGTAGCTTGGACAGAACAGATACGCAGTATTTT. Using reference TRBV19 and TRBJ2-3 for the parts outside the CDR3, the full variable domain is DGGITQSPKYLFRKEGQNVTLSCEQNLNHDAMYWYRQDPGQGLRLIYYSQIVNDFQKGDIAEGYSVSREKKESFPLTVTSAQKNPTAFYLCASSLDRTDTQYFGPGTRLTVL.

The CDR3 protein is CASSLGDRQGLYEQYF. The CDR3 nucleotides read TGTGCCAGCAGCTTGGGGGACCGACAGGGTCTTTACGAGCAGTACTTC. The genes are TRBV5-6 and TRBJ2-7; 7 bases fit TRBD1. Germline CDR1 is SGHDT and CDR2 is YYEEEE. This CDR3 is built from 16 residues. Trimming removed 0 bases from V and 4 bases from J; junction bases left unmatched: 10. Full variable domain (rest looked up from reference TRBV5-6 and TRBJ2-7): DAGVTQSPTHLIKTRGQQVTLRCSPKSGHDTVSWYQQALGQGPQFIFQYYEEEERQRGNFPDRFSGHQFPNYSSELNVNALLLGDSALYLCASSLGDRQGLYEQYFGPGTRLTVT.

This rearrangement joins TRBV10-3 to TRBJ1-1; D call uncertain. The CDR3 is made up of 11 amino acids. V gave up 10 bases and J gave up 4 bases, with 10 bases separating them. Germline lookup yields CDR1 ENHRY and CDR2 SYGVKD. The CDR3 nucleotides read TGTGCCAACCCCGGGGTCACTGAAGCTTTCTTT. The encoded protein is CANPGVTEAFF.

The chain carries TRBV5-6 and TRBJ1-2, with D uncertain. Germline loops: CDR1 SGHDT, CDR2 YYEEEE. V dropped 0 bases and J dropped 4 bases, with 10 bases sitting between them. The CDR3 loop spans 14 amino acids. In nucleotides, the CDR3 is TGTGCCAGCAGCTTGGATGGGAGGAGCTATGGCTACACCTTC. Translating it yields CASSLDGRSYGYTF.

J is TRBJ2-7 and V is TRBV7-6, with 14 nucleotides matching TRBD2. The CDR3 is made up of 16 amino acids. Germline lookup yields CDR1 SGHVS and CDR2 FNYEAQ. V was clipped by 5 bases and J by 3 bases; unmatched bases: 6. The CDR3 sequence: CASSPGLAGAYYEQYF. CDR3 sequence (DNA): TGTGCCAGCAGCCCGGGACTAGCGGGGGCCTACTACGAGCAGTACTTC.

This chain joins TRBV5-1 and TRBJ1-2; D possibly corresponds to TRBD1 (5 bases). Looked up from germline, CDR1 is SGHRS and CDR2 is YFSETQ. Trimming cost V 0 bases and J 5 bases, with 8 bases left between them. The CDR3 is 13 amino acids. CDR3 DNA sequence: TGCGCCAGCAGCTTGGAGGGGAGTTATGGCTACACCTTC. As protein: CASSLEGSYGYTF.

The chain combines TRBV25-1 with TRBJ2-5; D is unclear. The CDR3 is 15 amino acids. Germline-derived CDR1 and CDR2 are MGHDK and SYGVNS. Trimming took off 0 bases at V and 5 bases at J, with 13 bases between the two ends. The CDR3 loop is CASSEYGQVRETQYF. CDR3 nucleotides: TGTGCCAGCAGTGAATATGGTCAGGTCAGGGAGACCCAGTACTTC.

The CDR3 region has the DNA TGTGCCAGCAGCTGCGACATAGATACGAGTGGAAACACCATATATTTT. Translation: CASSCDIDTSGNTIYF. J is TRBJ1-3 and V is TRBV21-1; the table's D call, TRBD1, has no DNA check behind it. TRBV21-1 is flagged as a pseudogene. This CDR3 is 16 amino acids long.

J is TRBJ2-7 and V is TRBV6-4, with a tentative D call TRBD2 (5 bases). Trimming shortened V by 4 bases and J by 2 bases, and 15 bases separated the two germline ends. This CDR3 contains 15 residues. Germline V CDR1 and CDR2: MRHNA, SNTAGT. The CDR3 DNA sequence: TGTGCCAGCAGTGTAGAGGCTAGCCTCACCTACGAGCAGTACTTC. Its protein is CASSVEASLTYEQYF.

The CDR3 nucleotides are TGTGCCAGCAGCCACTCGGGGTTTAGCTCCTACGAGCAGTACTTC. Protein: CASSHSGFSSYEQYF. The chain links TRBV7-9 to TRBJ2-7; tentative D call: TRBD2 (5 bases). The CDR3 is 15 residues long. With 5 bases removed from V and 0 bases from J, the gap between germline ends came to 14 bases. Germline V gene sequence: CDR1 SEHNR, CDR2 FQNEAQ (reference sequence).

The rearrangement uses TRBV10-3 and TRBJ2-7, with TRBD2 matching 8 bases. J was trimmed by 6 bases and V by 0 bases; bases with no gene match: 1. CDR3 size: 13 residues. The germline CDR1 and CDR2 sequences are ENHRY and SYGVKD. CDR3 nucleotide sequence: TGTGCCATCAGTGAGTCGACTAGCGTCGAGCAGTACTTC. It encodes CAISESTSVEQYF.

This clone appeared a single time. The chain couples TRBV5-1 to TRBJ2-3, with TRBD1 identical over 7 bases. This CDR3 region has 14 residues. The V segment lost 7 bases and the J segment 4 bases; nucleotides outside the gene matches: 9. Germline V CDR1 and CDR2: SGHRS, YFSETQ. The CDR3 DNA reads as TGCGCCAGCGCCGACAGGGCGCATTCAGATACGCAGTATTTT. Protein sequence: CASADRAHSDTQYF.

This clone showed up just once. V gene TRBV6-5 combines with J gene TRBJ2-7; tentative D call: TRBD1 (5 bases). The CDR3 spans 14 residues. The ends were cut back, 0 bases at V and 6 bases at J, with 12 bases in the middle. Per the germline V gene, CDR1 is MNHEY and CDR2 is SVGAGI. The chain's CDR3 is CASSYSPGHVEQYF. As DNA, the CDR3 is TGTGCCAGCAGTTACTCGCCAGGGCACGTCGAGCAGTACTTC.

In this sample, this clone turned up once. DNA for the CDR3: TGTGCCAGCTCACCACCGTCTAGGCTTAGCACAGATACGCAGTATTTT. Translating it yields CASSPPSRLSTDTQYF. The rearrangement joins TRBV18 to TRBJ2-3; D is ambiguous. V lost 0 bases and J 0 bases, leaving 10 bases between the germline ends. The CDR3 consists of 16 residues. Germline CDR1 reads KGHSH; CDR2 reads LQKENI.

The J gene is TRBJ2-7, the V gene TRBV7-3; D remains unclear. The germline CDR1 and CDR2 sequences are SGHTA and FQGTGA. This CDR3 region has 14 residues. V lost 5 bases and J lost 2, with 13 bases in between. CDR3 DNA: TGTGCCAGCAGCGCCGACAAGCGCCCCTACGAGCAGTACTTC. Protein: CASSADKRPYEQYF.